This T cell receptor (beta chain) was captured in a study of blood T cell repertoires in COVID-19. Study-wide background: The United States, Italy and Spain provided the acute and convalescent COVID-19 samples.

Seattle cases were enrolled at active infection and followed longitudinally. Germline V gene sequence: CDR1 SGHAT, CDR2 FQNNGV. This CDR3 has 14 residues. The junction had 2 bases not matched to a gene; V was cut back by 1 base and J by 2 bases. Original data processing: Reference gene primers were amplified, and this amplification served to estimate nucleated cell counts. TCRdb's copy holds only in-frame clones and misses some; the assay was immunoSEQ multiplex PCR. V, J and clone size were drawn from that table, and D and trimming were deduced from the DNA. The top ten clones hold 10% to 15% of a sample with some 300,000 clones, about 86% of them seen once.

The chain employs TRBV11-2 and TRBJ2-7, with 7 bases identical to TRBD1. The specimen sequenced was peripheral blood. This clonotype originated in a woman in her sixties or seventies with COVID-19, enrolled during active disease. The CDR3, as DNA: TGTGCCAGCAGCTTAGTAGGGGGCACCTACGAGCAGTACTTC. The encoded protein is CASSLVGGTYEQYF.